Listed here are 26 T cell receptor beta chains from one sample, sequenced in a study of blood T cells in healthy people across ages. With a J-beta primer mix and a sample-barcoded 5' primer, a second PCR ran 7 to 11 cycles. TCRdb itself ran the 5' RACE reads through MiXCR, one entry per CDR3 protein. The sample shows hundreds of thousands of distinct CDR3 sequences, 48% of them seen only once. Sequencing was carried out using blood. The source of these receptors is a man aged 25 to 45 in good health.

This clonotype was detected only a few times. The CDR3 region has the DNA TGTGCCAGCAGTTTACCCTCCCCCGGGGCTGAGCAGTTCTTC. It encodes CASSLPSPGAEQFF. The J gene is TRBJ2-1, the V gene TRBV28; D is tentatively TRBD1 or TRBD2 (5 bases each). V gave up 2 bases and J gave up 9 bases, with 14 bases separating them. Germline V gives CDR1 MDHEN, CDR2 SYDVKM. CDR3 length: 14 residues.

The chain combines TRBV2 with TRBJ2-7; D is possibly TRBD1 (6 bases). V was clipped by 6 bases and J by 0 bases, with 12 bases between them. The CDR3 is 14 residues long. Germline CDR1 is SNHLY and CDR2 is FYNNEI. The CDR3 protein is CASRSDRNSYEQYF. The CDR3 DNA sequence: TGTGCCAGCAGGAGCGACAGGAACTCCTACGAGCAGTACTTC.

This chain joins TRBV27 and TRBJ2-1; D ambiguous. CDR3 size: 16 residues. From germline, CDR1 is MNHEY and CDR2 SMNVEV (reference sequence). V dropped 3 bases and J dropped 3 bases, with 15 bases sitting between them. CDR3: CASSFVRLPLYNEQFF. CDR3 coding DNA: TGTGCCAGCAGTTTTGTAAGACTCCCTCTCTACAATGAGCAGTTCTTC.

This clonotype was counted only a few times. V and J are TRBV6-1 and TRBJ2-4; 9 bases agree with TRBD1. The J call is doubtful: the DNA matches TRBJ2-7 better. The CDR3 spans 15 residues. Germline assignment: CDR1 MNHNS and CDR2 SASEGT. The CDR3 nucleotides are TGTGCCAGCAGTGAGCTGCCGCGGGACAGGGACGAGCAGTACTTC. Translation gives CASSELPRDRDEQYF.

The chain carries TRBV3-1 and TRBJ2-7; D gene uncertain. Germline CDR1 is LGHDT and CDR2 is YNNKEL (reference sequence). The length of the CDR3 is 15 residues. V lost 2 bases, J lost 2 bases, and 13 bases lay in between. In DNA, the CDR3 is TGTGCCAGCAGCCAAACCCCTGACCTAACCTACGAGCAGTACTTC. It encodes CASSQTPDLTYEQYF.

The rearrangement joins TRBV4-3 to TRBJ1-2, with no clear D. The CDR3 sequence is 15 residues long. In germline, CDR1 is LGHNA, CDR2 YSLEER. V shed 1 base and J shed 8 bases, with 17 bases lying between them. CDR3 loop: CASSQGIVREGGYTF. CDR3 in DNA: TGCGCCAGCAGCCAAGGAATAGTGAGGGAGGGAGGCTACACCTTC.

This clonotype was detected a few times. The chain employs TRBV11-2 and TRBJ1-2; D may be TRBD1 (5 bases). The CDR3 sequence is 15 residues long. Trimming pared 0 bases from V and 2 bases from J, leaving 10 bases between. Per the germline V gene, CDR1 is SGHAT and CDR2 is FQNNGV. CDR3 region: CASSLEGRGNYGYTF. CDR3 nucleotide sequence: TGTGCCAGCAGCTTAGAGGGGAGGGGAAACTATGGCTACACCTTC. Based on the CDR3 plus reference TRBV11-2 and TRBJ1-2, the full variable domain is EAGVAQSPRYKIIEKRQSVAFWCNPISGHATLYWYQQILGQGPKLLIQFQNNGVVDDSQLPKDRFSAERLKGVDSTLKIQPAKLEDSAVYLCASSLEGRGNYGYTFGSGTRLTVV.

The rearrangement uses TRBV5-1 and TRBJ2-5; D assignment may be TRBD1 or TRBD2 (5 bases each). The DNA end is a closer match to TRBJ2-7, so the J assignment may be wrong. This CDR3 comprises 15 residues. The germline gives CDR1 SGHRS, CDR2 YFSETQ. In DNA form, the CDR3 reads TGCGCCAGCAGCTTGGTGGGGGATCCTCTTGGCGAGCAGTACTTC. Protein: CASSLVGDPLGEQYF.

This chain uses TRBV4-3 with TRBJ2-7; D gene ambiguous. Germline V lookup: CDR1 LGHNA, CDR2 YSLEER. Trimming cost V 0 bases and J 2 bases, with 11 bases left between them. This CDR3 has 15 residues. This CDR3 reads CASSQDRGPTYEQYF. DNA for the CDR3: TGCGCCAGCAGCCAAGATCGCGGACCCACCTACGAGCAGTACTTC.

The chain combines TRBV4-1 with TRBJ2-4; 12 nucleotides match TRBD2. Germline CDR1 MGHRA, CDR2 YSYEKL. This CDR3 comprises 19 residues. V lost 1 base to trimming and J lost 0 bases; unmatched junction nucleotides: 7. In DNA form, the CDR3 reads TGCGCCAGCAGCCAAGTTCTAGCGGGGGGGCCCTTAGCCAAAAACATTCAGTACTTC. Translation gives CASSQVLAGGPLAKNIQYF.

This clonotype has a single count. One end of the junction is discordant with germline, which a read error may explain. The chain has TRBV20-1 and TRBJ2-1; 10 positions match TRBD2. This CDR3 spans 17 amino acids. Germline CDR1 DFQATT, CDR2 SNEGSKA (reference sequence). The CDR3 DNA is TGCAGTGCTAGAGCGAGCGGGGGGGCAACCATCTACAATGAGGAGTTCTTC. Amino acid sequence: CSARASGGATIYNEEFF.

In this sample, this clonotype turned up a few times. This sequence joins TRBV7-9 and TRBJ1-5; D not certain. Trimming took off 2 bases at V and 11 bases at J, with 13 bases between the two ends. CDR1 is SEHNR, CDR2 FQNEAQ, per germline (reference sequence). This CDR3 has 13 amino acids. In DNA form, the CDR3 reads TGTGCCAGCAGCTTATCAGGCCACCCTTCCCAGCATTTT. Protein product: CASSLSGHPSQHF.

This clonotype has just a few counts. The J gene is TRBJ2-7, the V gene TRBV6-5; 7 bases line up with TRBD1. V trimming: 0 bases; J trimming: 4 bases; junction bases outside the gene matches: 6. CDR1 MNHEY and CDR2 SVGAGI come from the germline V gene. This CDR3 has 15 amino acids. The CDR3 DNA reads TGTGCCAGCAGTTACTCCGACAGGGCTGGGTACGAGCAGTACTTC. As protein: CASSYSDRAGYEQYF.

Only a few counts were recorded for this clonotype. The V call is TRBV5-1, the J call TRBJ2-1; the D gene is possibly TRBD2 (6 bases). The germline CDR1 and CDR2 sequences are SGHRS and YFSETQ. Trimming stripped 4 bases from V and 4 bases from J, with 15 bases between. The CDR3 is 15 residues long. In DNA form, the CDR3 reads TGCGCCAGCAGCATACCGGACTATGTTTACAATGAGCAGTTCTTC. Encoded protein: CASSIPDYVYNEQFF.

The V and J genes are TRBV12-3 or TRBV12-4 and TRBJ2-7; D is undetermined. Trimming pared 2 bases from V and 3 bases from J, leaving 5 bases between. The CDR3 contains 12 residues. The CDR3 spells CASSLKRYEQYF. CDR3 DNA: TGTGCCAGCAGTTTAAAACGCTACGAGCAGTACTTC.

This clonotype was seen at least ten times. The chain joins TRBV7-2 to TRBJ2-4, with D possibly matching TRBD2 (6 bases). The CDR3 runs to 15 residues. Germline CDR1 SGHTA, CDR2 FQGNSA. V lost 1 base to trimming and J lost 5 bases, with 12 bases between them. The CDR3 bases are TGTGCCAGCAGCTTAGTTAAGTGGGGGGAAAACATTCAGTACTTC. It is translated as CASSLVKWGENIQYF.

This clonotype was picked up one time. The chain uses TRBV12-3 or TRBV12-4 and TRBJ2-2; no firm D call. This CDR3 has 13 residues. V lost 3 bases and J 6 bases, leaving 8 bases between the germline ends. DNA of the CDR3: TGTGCCAGCAGTTTTTCCCAAGCCGGGGAGCTGTTTTTT. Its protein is CASSFSQAGELFF.

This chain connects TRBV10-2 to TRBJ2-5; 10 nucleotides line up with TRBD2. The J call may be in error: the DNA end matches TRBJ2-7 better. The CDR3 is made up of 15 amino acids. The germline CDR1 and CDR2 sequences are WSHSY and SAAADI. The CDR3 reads CASSEEAGGSYEQYF. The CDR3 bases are TGCGCCAGCAGTGAAGAAGCGGGAGGGTCCTACGAGCAGTACTTC.

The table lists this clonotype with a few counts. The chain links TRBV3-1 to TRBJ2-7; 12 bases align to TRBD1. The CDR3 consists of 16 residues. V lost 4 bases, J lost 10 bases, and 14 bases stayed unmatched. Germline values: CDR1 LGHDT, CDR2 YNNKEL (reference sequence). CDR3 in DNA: TGTGCCAGCAGCCCTCATTCCGGGACAGGGGGCTTAGATCAGTACTTC. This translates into CASSPHSGTGGLDQYF.

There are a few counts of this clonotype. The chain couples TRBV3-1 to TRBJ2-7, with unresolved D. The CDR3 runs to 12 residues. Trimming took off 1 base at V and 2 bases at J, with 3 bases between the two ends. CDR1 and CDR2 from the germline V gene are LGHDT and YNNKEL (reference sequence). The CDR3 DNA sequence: TGTGCCAGCAGCCAAGTTGCCTACGAGCAGTACTTC. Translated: CASSQVAYEQYF.

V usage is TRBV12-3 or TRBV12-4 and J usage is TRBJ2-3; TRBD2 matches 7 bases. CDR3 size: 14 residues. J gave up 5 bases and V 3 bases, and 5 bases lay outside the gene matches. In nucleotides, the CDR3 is TGTGCCAGCAGTTTTAAGCGGGACCTAGATACGCAGTATTTT. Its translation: CASSFKRDLDTQYF.

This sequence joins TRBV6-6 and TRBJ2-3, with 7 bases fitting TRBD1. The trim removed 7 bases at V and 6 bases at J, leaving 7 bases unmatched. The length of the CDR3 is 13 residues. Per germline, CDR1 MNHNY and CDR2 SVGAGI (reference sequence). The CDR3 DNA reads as TGTGCCAGCAATGCGAGGGGGCTTGATACGCAGTATTTT. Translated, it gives CASNARGLDTQYF.

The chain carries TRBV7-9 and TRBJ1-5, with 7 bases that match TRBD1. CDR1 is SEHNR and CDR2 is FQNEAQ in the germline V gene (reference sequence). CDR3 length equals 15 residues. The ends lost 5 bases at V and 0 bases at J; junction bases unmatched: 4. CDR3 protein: CASSGQAYSNQPQHF. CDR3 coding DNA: TGTGCCAGCAGCGGACAGGCATATAGCAATCAGCCCCAGCATTTT.

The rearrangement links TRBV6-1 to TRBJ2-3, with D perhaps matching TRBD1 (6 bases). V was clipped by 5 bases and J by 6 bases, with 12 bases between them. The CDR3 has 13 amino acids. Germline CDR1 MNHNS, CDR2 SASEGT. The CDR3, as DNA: TGTGCCAGCAGTAGGCAGGGGTCGGATACGCAGTATTTT. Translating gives CASSRQGSDTQYF.

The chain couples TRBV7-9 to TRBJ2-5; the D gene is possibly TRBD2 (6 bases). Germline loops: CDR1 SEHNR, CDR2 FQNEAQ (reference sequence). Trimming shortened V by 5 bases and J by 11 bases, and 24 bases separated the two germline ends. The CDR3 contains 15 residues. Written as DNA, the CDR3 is TGTGCCAGCAGCGCAACCGGGACTCCAATCAATGAGCAGTACTTC. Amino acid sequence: CASSATGTPINEQYF.

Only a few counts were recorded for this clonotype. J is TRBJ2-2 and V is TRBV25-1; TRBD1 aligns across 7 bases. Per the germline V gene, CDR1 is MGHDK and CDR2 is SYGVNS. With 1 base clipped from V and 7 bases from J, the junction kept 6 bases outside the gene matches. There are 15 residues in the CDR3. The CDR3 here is CASSESTGRVGELFF. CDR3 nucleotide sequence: TGTGCCAGCAGTGAATCGACAGGGCGAGTCGGGGAGCTGTTTTTT.